This T cell receptor (beta chain) was sequenced during a study of T cell repertoires in cytomegalovirus infection. Across the whole study: Based on public TCR beta signatures, there were indications of CMV infection and of a matching HLA type.

V shed 4 bases and J 2 bases; nucleotides not matched to a gene: 5. The length of the CDR3 is 14 residues. Germline lookup yields CDR1 MNHEY and CDR2 SVGEGT. The study, taken as a whole, reports: Adding up the frequency of public TCR beta families identified people who carried CMV plus the relevant HLA. The study found HLA-C-restricted CMV-specific TCR beta clonotypes dominating the ex vivo response.

One entry per CDR3 protein, called by TCRdb with MiXCR from the reads. The repertoire includes 450,000 to 600,000 distinct CDR3 sequences, more than 40% of them detected once, and approximately 40% sits in the top ten. Notes on this clonotype: Antigen: not known.

The chain combines TRBV6-2 or TRBV6-3 with TRBJ2-7; 7 bases are shared with TRBD1. The clonotype was recovered from a human donor in good health (CMV status not recorded). Some clones in this sample may be carry-over from other donors' samples. The sequencing here drew on cultured PBMCs, taken from culture after CMV antigen stimulation. The CDR3 DNA reads TGTGCCAGCAGTTTCGGCAGGGGGACCTACGAGCAGTACTTC. It encodes CASSFGRGTYEQYF.